This T cell receptor beta chain emerged from a study of blood T cell repertoires in COVID-19. In the study overall: The origin of the acute and convalescent COVID-19 samples was the United States, Italy and Spain.

In the original workflow: Amplified reference gene primers provided the basis for estimating nucleated cell counts. The method was immunoSEQ multiplex PCR; TCRdb's version includes in-frame clones alone and lacks a portion of them. The DNA was the basis for D and trimming; V, J and clone size are from that table. There are some 270,000 clones in the sample; about 82% occur only once, and about 6% lies in the top ten. The Seattle patients, enrolled during active infection, were followed longitudinally. Losses at the gene ends were 4 bases for V and 8 bases for J; bases not matched to a gene: 10. This CDR3 contains 17 residues. Germline V gene data show CDR1 as PRHDT and CDR2 as FYEKMQ (reference sequence).

The material sequenced was peripheral blood. The rearrangement joins TRBV13 to TRBJ2-3, with TRBD2 matching over 15 bases. The TCR was taken from a woman of 80 years or more with COVID-19, enrolled during active disease. The chain's CDR3 is CASSSTAWTSGGATQYF. The CDR3 bases are TGTGCCAGCAGCTCAACAGCGTGGACTAGCGGGGGGGCTACGCAGTATTTT. Variable domain in full (rest from reference TRBV13 and TRBJ2-3): AAGVIQSPRHLIKEKRETATLKCYPIPRHDTVYWYQQGPGQDPQFLISFYEKMQSDKGSIPDRFSAQQFSDYHSELNMSSLELGDSALYFCASSSTAWTSGGATQYFGPGTRLTVL.